The clone carrying this T cell receptor (beta chain) was observed a handful of times. These data originate in a study of blood T cell repertoires in COVID-19. Background on the study: Whether acute or convalescent, the COVID-19 samples came from the United States, Italy and Spain. Sample material is recorded as cDNA or gDNA derived from T cells, B-cell-depleted T cells, or PBMCs.

Sequenced by immunoSEQ multiplex PCR; TCRdb stores in-frame clones only, minus some. The sample includes fewer than 150,000 clones, 86% of them seen just once. This TCR was recovered from a man in his 70s who had recovered from COVID-19. Material for sequencing was peripheral blood.

The CDR3 reads CASHERQSTDTQYF. The DNA of the CDR3 is TGTGCCAGCCATGAGAGGCAGAGCACAGATACGCAGTATTTT. This sequence joins TRBV11-1 and TRBJ2-3, with no clear D. From germline, CDR1 is SGHAT and CDR2 FQDESV (reference sequence). The CDR3 runs 14 residues. Trimming took off 8 bases at V and 0 bases at J, with 12 bases between the two ends.